This T cell receptor beta chain is from a study of PD-L1 blockade in urothelial cancer. Germline CDR1 reads GTSNPN; CDR2 reads SVGIG (reference sequence). Deletions cut 3 bases from V and 8 bases from J, with 13 bases between. The CDR3 extends over 12 amino acids. TCRdb keeps only in-frame clones here, not all; method: immunoSEQ multiplex PCR. The sample shows 38,000 or so clones, 84% of them seen only once. Time point meaning: peripheral blood 6 weeks after treatment start. This clonotype originated in a man aged 40-49 years with urothelial cancer. Specimen: PBMCs, collected around atezolizumab (anti-PD-L1) treatment. The chain links TRBV30 to TRBJ1-2; D gene unclear. This CDR3 reads CAWSLQAGGYTF. CDR3 in DNA: TGTGCCTGGAGCTTGCAAGCGGGGGGCTACACCTTC.